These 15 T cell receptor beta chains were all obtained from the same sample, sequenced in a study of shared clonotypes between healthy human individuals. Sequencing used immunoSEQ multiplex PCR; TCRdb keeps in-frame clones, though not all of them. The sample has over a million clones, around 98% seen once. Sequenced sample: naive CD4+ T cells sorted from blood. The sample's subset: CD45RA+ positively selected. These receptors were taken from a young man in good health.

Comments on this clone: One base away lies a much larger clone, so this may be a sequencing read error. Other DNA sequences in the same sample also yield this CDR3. CDR3 loop: CASSLDRVYGYTF. The CDR3 region has the DNA TGCGCCAGCAGCTTGGACAGGGTCTATGGCTACACCTTC. J is TRBJ1-2 and V is TRBV5-1; D might be TRBD1 (6 bases). CDR1 and CDR2 (germline): SGHRS, YFSETQ. The CDR3 consists of 13 residues. V lost 0 bases and J 4 bases, leaving 7 bases between the germline ends.

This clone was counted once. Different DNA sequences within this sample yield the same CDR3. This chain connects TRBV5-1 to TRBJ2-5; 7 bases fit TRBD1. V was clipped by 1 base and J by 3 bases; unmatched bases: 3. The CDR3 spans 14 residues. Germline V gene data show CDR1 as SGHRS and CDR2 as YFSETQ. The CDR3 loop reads CASSLLGTEETQYF. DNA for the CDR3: TGCGCCAGCAGCTTGTTAGGGACAGAAGAGACCCAGTACTTC.

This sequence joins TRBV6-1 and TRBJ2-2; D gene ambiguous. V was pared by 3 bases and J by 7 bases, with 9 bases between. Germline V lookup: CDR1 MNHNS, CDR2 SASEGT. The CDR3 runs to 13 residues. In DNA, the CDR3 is TGTGCCAGCAGTGAGCAAGGAATCGGGGAGCTGTTTTTT. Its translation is CASSEQGIGELFF.

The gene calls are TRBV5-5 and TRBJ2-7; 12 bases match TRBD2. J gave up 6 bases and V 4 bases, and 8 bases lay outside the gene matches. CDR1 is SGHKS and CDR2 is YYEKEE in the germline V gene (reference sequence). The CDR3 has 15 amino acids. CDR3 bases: TGTGCCAGCAGCCCTAGCGGGAGGGTAGGAGGCGAGCAGTACTTC. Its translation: CASSPSGRVGGEQYF.

CDR3 in amino acids: CAWSVWPLQRETQYF. The CDR3 region has the DNA TGTGCCTGGAGTGTATGGCCGCTCCAGAGGGAGACCCAGTACTTC. The genes are TRBV30 and TRBJ2-5; D unresolved. The V gene's germline CDR1 is GTSNPN and CDR2 SVGIG (reference sequence). Trimming cost V 0 bases and J 5 bases, with 16 bases left between them. The CDR3 loop spans 15 amino acids.

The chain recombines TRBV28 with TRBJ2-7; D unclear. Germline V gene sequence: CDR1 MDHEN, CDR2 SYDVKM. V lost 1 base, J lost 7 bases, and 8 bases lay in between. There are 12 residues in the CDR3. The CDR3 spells CASSLLRKEQYF. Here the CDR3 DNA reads TGTGCCAGCAGTTTATTACGGAAGGAGCAGTACTTC.

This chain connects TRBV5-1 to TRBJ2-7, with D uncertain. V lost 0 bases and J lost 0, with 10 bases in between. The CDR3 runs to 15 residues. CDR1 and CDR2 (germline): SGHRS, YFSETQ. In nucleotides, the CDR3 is TGCGCCAGCAGCTTGGGTACATTTAGCTCCTACGAGCAGTACTTC. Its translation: CASSLGTFSSYEQYF.

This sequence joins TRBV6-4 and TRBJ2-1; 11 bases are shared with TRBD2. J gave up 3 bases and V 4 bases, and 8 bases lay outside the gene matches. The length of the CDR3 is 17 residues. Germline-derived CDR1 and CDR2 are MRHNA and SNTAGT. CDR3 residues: CASSASTSGNLYNEQFF. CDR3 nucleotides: TGTGCCAGCAGTGCCTCGACTAGCGGGAATCTCTACAATGAGCAGTTCTTC.

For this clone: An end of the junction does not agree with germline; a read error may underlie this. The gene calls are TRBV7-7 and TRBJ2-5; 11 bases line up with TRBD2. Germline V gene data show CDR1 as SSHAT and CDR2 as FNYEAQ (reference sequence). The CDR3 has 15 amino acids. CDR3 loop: CASSFRTSGQETQYF. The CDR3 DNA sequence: TGTGCTAGCAGCTTCAGGACTAGCGGGCAAGAGACCCAGTACTTC.

CDR3 in amino acids: CASSLALLAGVSYNEQFF. CDR3 nucleotides: TGTGCCAGCAGCTTAGCGTTACTAGCGGGAGTCTCCTACAATGAGCAGTTCTTC. V usage is TRBV7-2 and J usage is TRBJ2-1, with 11 positions matching TRBD2. The V and J ends lost 0 bases and 0 bases, in that order; junction bases with no gene match: 4. The CDR3 runs to 18 residues. Germline CDR1 and CDR2: SGHTA and FQGNSA.

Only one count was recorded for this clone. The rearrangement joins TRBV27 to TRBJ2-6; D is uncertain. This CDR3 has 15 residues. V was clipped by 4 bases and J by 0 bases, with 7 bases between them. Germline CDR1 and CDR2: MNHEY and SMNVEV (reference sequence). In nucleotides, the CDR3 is TGTGCCAGCAGTTCCTTCAACTCTGGGGCCAACGTCCTGACTTTC. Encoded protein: CASSSFNSGANVLTF.

The CDR3 sequence is CASSPGKETQYF. In DNA form, the CDR3 reads TGTGCCTCAAGCCCTGGGAAGGAGACCCAGTACTTC. The J gene is TRBJ2-5, the V gene TRBV10-3; unclear D gene. The V and J ends lost 11 bases and 5 bases respectively, with 15 bases between them. Per the germline V gene, CDR1 is ENHRY and CDR2 is SYGVKD. There are 12 residues in the CDR3.

CDR3 in amino acids: CASSRDSRNEKLFF. DNA for the CDR3: TGTGCCAGCAGTAGGGACAGTAGGAATGAAAAACTGTTTTTT. The chain recombines TRBV6-1 with TRBJ1-4, with 7 bases identical to TRBD1. J was trimmed by 5 bases and V by 5 bases; bases with no gene match: 5. This CDR3 contains 14 residues. CDR1 MNHNS and CDR2 SASEGT come from the germline V gene.

CDR3 protein: CSVQTTSQETQYF. For the CDR3, the DNA is TGCAGCGTTCAGACGACATCCCAAGAGACCCAGTACTTC. The rearrangement links TRBV29-1 to TRBJ2-5, with D uncertain. CDR1 SQVTM and CDR2 ANQGSEA come from the germline V gene. The CDR3 totals 13 residues. The V gene lost 5 bases and the J gene lost 1 base, with 11 bases spanning the gap. The variable domain in full, completed from reference TRBV29-1 and TRBJ2-5, reads SAVISQKPSRDICQRGTSLTIQCQVDSQVTMMFWYRQQPGQSLTLIATANQGSEATYESGFVIDKFPISRPNLTFSTLTVSNMSPEDSSIYLCSVQTTSQETQYFGPGTRLLVL.

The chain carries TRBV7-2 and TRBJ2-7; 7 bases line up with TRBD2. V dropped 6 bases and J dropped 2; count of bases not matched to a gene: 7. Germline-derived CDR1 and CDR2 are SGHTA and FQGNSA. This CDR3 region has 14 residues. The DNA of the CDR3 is TGTGCCAGCAGACAAGCGGGATTCGCCTACGAGCAGTACTTC. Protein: CASRQAGFAYEQYF.